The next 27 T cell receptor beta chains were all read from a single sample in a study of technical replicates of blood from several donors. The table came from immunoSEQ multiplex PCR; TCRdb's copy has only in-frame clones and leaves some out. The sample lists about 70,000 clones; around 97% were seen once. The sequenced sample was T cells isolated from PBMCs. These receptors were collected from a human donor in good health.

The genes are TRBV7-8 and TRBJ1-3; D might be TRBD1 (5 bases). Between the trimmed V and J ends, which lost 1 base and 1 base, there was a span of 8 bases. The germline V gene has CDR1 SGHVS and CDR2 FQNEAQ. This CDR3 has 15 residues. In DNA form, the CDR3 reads TGTGCCAGCAGCTTAGAGGACAATTCTGGAAACACCATATATTTT. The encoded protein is CASSLEDNSGNTIYF.

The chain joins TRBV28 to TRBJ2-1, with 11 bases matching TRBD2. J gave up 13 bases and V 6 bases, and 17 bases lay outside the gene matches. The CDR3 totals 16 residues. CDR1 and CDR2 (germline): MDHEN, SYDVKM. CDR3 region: CASSPPGSGRAPAQFF. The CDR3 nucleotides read TGTGCCAGCAGCCCCCCGGGTAGCGGGAGGGCCCCGGCCCAGTTCTTC.

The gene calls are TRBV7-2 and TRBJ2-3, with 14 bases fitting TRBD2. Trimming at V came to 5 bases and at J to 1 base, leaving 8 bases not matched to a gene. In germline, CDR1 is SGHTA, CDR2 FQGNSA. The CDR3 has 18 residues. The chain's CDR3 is CASSRPTSGGAGTDTQYF. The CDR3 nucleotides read TGTGCCAGCAGCCGTCCGACTAGCGGGGGGGCCGGCACAGATACGCAGTATTTT.

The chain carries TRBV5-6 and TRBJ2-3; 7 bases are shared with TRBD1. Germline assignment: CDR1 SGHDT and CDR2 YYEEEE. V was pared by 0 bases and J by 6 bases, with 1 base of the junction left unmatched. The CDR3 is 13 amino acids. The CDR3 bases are TGTGCCAGCAGCTTGGAGGACAGGGATACGCAGTATTTT. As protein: CASSLEDRDTQYF.

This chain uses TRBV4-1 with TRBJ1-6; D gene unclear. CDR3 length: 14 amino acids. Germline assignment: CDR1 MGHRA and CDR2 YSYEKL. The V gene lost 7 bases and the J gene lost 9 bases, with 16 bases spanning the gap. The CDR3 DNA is TGCGCCAGCACCTCCCCTAGAGGGCGTTCACCCCTCCACTTT. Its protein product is CASTSPRGRSPLHF.

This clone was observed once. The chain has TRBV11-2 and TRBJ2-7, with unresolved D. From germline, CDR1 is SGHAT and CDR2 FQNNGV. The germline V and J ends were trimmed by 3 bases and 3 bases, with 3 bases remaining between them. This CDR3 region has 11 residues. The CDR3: CASSFNYEQYF. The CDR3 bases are TGTGCCAGCAGCTTTAACTACGAGCAGTACTTC.

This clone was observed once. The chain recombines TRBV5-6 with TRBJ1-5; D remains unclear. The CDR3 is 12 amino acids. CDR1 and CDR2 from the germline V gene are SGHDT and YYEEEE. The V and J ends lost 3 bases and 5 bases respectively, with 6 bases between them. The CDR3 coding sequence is TGTGCCAGCAGCTCCGGTGATCAGCCCCAGCATTTT. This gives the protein CASSSGDQPQHF.

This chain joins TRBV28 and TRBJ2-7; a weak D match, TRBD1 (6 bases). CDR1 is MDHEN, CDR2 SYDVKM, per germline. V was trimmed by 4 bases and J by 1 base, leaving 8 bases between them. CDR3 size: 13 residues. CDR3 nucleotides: TGTGCCAGCAGTTCCGGACAGTCCTACGAGCAGTACTTC. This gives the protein CASSSGQSYEQYF.

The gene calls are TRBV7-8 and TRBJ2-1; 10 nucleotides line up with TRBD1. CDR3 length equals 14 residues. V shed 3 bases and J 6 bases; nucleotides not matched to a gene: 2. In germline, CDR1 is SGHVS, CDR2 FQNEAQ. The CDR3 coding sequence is TGTGCCAGCAGCTTGAGGACAGGGGGCAATGAGCAGTTCTTC. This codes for CASSLRTGGNEQFF.

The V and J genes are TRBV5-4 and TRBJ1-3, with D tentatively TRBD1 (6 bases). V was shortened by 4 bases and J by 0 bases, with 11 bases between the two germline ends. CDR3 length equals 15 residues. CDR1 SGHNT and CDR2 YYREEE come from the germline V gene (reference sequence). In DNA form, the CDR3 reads TGTGCCAGCAGCCTGGGGGGCCGCTCTGGAAACACCATATATTTT. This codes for CASSLGGRSGNTIYF. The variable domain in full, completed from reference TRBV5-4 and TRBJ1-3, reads ETGVTQSPTHLIKTRGQQVTLRCSSQSGHNTVSWYQQALGQGPQFIFQYYREEENGRGNFPPRFSGLQFPNYSSELNVNALELDDSALYLCASSLGGRSGNTIYFGEGSWLTVV.

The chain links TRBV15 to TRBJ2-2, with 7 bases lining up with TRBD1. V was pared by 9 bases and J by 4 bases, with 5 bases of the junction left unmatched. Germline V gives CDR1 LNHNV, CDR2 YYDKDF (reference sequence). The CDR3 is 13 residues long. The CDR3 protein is CATETGVTGELFF. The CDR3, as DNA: TGTGCCACAGAAACAGGGGTCACCGGGGAGCTGTTTTTT.

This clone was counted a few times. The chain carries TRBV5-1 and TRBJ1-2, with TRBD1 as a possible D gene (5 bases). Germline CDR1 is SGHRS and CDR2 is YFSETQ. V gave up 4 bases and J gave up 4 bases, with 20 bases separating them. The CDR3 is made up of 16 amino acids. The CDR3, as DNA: TGCGCCAGCAGCCCTGGGGCTGGGGCGAAGACCTATGGCTACACCTTC. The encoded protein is CASSPGAGAKTYGYTF. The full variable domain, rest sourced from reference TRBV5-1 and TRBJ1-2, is KAGVTQTPRYLIKTRGQQVTLSCSPISGHRSVSWYQQTPGQGLQFLFEYFSETQRNKGNFPGRFSGRQFSNSRSEMNVSTLELGDSALYLCASSPGAGAKTYGYTFGSGTRLTVV.

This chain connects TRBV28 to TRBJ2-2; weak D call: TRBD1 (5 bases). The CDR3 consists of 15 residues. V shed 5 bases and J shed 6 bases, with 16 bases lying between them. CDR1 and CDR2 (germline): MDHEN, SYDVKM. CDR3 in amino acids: CASSQVRVGAGELFF. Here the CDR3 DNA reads TGTGCCAGCAGTCAAGTCAGGGTAGGGGCCGGGGAGCTGTTTTTT.

The CDR3 sequence: CASSVLAGGDEQYF. The CDR3 DNA reads as TGCGCCAGCAGCGTACTAGCGGGAGGGGACGAGCAGTACTTC. The rearrangement joins TRBV5-1 to TRBJ2-7; 13 bases align to TRBD2. This CDR3 contains 14 residues. The ends lost 4 bases at V and 5 bases at J; junction bases unmatched: 3. The germline gives CDR1 SGHRS, CDR2 YFSETQ.

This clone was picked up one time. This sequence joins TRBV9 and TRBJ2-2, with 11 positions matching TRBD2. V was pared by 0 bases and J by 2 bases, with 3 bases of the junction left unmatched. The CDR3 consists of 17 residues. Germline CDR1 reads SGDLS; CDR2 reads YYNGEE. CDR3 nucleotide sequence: TGTGCCAGCAGCGTAGAGGGACTAGCGGTTAACACCGGGGAGCTGTTTTTT. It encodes CASSVEGLAVNTGELFF.

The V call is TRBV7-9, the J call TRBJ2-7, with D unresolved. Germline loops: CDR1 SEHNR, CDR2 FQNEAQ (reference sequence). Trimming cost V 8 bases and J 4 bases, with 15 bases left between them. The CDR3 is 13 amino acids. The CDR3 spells CASVTPSRYEQYF. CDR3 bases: TGTGCCAGCGTAACACCGAGCAGGTACGAGCAGTACTTC.

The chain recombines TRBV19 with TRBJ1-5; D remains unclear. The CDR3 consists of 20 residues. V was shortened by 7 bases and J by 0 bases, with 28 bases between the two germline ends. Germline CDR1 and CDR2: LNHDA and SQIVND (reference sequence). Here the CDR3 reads CASTEVPVYTELNSNQPQHF. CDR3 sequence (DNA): TGTGCCAGTACCGAGGTCCCGGTATATACGGAACTTAATAGCAATCAGCCCCAGCATTTT.

The CDR3 region is CASSLEGTGSEAFF. CDR3 in DNA: TGTGCCAGCAGCTTGGAGGGGACAGGAAGTGAAGCTTTCTTT. This chain links TRBV5-6 with TRBJ1-1; 8 bases are a match to TRBD1. The CDR3 has 14 residues. V was clipped by 0 bases and J by 7 bases; unmatched bases: 5. Germline V lookup: CDR1 SGHDT, CDR2 YYEEEE.

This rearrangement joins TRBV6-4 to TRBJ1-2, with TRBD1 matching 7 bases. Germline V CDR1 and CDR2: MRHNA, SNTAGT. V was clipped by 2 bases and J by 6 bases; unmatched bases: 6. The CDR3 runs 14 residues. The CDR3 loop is CASSDGQAGNGYTF. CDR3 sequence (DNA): TGTGCCAGCAGTGACGGACAGGCGGGGAATGGCTACACCTTC.

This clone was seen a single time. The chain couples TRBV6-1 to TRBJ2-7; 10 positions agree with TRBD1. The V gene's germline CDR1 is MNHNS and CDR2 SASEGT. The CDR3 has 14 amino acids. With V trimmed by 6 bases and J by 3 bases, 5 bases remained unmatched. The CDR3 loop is CASRTRDRGYEQYF. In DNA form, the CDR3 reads TGTGCCAGCAGAACCCGGGACAGGGGCTACGAGCAGTACTTC.

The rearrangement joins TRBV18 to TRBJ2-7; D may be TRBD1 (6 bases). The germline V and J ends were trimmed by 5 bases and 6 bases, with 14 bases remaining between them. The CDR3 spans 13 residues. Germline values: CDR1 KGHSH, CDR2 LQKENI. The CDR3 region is CASSLQDSREQYF. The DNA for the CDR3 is TGTGCCAGCTCATTACAGGACAGTCGCGAGCAGTACTTC.

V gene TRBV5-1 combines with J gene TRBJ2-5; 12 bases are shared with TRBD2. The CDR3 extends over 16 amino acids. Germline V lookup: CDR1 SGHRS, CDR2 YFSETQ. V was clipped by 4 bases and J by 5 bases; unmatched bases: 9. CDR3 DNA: TGCGCCAGCAGCCCGGAAACTAGCGGGGGGCGGGAGACCCAGTACTTC. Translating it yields CASSPETSGGRETQYF. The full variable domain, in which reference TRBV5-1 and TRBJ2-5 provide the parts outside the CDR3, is KAGVTQTPRYLIKTRGQQVTLSCSPISGHRSVSWYQQTPGQGLQFLFEYFSETQRNKGNFPGRFSGRQFSNSRSEMNVSTLELGDSALYLCASSPETSGGRETQYFGPGTRLLVL.

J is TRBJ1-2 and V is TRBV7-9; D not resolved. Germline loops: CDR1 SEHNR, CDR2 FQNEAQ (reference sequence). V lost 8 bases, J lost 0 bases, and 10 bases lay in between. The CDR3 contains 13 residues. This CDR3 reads CASSGITNYGYTF. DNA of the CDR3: TGTGCCAGCTCAGGCATTACTAACTATGGCTACACCTTC.

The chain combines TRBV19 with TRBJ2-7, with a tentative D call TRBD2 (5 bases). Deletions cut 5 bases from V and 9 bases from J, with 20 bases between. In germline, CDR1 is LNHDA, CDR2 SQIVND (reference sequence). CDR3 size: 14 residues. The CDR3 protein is CASSLIEGTTGQYF. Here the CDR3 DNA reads TGTGCCAGTAGTCTAATAGAGGGCACTACGGGGCAGTACTTC.

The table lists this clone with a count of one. In DNA form, the CDR3 reads TGTGCCAGTAGTAATCCCCCCATGCGCACGCAGTATTTT. Its translation: CASSNPPMRTQYF. The chain combines TRBV19 with TRBJ2-3; no reliable D call. The V end lost 4 bases, the J end lost 9 bases, and 14 bases lay between the germline ends. The CDR3 sequence is 13 residues long. Germline loops: CDR1 LNHDA, CDR2 SQIVND (reference sequence).

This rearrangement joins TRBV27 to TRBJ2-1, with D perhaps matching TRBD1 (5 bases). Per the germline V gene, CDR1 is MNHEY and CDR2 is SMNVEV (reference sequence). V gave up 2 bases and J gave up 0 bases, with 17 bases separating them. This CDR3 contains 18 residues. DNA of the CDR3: TGTGCCAGCAGTTTAAGGCCCTCAGGGCAAAGCTCCTACAATGAGCAGTTCTTC. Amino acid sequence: CASSLRPSGQSSYNEQFF.

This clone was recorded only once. DNA of the CDR3: TGTGCCAGCAGTCCCGCGGCGCGCACTGAAGCTTTCTTT. Protein sequence: CASSPAARTEAFF. J is TRBJ1-1 and V is TRBV6-6; D remains ambiguous. The CDR3 extends over 13 amino acids. The V and J ends lost 5 bases and 4 bases respectively, with 11 bases between them. Per the germline V gene, CDR1 is MNHNY and CDR2 is SVGAGI (reference sequence).